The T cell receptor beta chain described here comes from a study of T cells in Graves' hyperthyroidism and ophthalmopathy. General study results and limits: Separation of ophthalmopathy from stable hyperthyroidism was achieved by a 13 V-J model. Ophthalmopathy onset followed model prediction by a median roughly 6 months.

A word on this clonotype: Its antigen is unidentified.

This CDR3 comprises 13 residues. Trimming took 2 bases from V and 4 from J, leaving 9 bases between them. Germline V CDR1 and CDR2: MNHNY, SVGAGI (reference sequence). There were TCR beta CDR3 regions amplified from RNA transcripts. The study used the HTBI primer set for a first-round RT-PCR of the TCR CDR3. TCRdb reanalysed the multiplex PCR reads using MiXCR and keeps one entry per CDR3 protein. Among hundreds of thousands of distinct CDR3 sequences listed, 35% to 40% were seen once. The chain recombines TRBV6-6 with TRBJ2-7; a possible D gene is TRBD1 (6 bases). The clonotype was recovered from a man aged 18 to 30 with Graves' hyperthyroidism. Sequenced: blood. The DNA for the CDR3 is TGTGCCAGCAGTTACGATACAGGGTACGAGCAGTACTTC. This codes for CASSYDTGYEQYF.